The clone carrying this T cell receptor (beta chain) appeared a single time. 13 Jbeta primers and 60 Vbeta primers were used for the PCR. The assay was immunoSEQ multiplex PCR, and TCRdb's table has in-frame clones only and misses some. Here the sample spans about 96,000 clones, approximately 72% being singletons. This record comes from a study of cytomegalovirus exposure and HLA in healthy donors. This CDR3 is 15 amino acids long. The trim removed 0 bases at V and 4 bases at J, leaving 1 base unmatched. Germline V CDR1 and CDR2: PRHDT, FYEKMQ (reference sequence). The receptor comes from a female donor in good health and CMV-seropositive. The V call is TRBV13, the J call TRBJ2-1; 9 bases match TRBD2. The specimen sequenced was PBMCs. The CDR3 nucleotides are TGTGCCAGCAGCTTAGGAGCGGGGGGTTACAATGAGCAGTTCTTC. Its protein product is CASSLGAGGYNEQFF.